The present TCR beta chain was sequenced within a study of shared clonotypes between healthy human individuals. Study details: CD4 naive and CD4 memory each took three plates per donor, while CD8 naive took two and CD8 memory one.

Everyone who donated was a Caucasian adult who lived in Nashville, Tennessee. The CDR3 extends over 15 amino acids. Trimming removed 7 bases at V and 2 bases at J, with 17 bases between. Germline-derived CDR1 and CDR2 are MNHNS and SASEGT. Here immunoSEQ multiplex PCR was the method, and the copy in TCRdb shows in-frame clones only, minus some. The top ten hold approximately 0.39% of the sample, which has 2 million to 2.5 million clones, around 90% seen once. Material for sequencing was naive CD4+ T cells from PBMCs. Indicated subset: CD45RA+ positively selected. This clonotype was sampled from a man between 18 and 35 years old in good health. Some clones in this sample may be carry-over from other donors' samples. This rearrangement joins TRBV6-1 to TRBJ2-5, with unresolved D. CDR3 amino acids: CASTPPLGRQETQYF. The DNA of the CDR3 is TGTGCCAGCACTCCCCCGTTAGGGCGTCAAGAGACCCAGTACTTC.